What follows are 21 T cell receptor beta chains derived from one specimen sequenced in a study of blood T cell repertoires in COVID-19. The method was immunoSEQ multiplex PCR; TCRdb's version includes in-frame clones alone and lacks a portion of them. The sample holds fewer than 30,000 clones, roughly 80% seen once. Material for sequencing was peripheral blood. The receptors here all came from a man aged 45-65 years with active or convalescent COVID-19.

The rearrangement joins TRBV11-2 to TRBJ1-6, with D maybe TRBD1 (6 bases). The CDR3 sequence is 16 residues long. The germline V and J ends were trimmed by 5 bases and 6 bases, with 17 bases remaining between them. The V gene's germline CDR1 is SGHAT and CDR2 FQNNGV. The CDR3 DNA sequence: TGTGCCAGCAGCACGCTCCGGGGGGCGAGTAATTCACCCCTCCACTTT. Translating gives CASSTLRGASNSPLHF.

The chain employs TRBV5-1 and TRBJ1-6; 10 positions match TRBD1. The CDR3 runs 18 residues. V lost 0 bases to trimming and J lost 8 bases; unmatched junction nucleotides: 11. In germline, CDR1 is SGHRS, CDR2 YFSETQ. CDR3 nucleotides: TGCGCCAGCAGCTTGGGGTTCGGTGGGGGACAGGGGCATTCACCCCTCCACTTT. It specifies CASSLGFGGGQGHSPLHF.

This clone was seen only a few times. The rearrangement joins TRBV10-3 to TRBJ1-6; D might be TRBD1 (6 bases). Trimming stripped 7 bases from V and 7 bases from J, with 20 bases between. The germline gives CDR1 ENHRY, CDR2 SYGVKD. The CDR3 has 16 amino acids. CDR3 in DNA: TGTGCCATCAAGGCAGACAGGCAGCCATCAAATTCACCCCTCCACTTT. The encoded protein is CAIKADRQPSNSPLHF.

The chain recombines TRBV5-1 with TRBJ1-1; 8 nucleotides match TRBD1. The CDR3 spans 15 residues. Germline trimming cut 8 bases from V and 1 base from J; bases unmatched to any gene: 10. CDR1 is SGHRS and CDR2 is YFSETQ in the germline V gene. CDR3 sequence reads: CARETGELGNTEAFF. CDR3 nucleotide sequence: TGCGCCAGGGAGACAGGGGAGTTGGGGAACACTGAAGCTTTCTTT.

CDR3 nucleotide sequence: TGTGCCAGCAGCGTAGGGCTAGCGGAAACCTACGAGCAGTACTTC. Its translation: CASSVGLAETYEQYF. The V call is TRBV9, the J call TRBJ2-7, with TRBD2 identical over 7 bases. The CDR3 covers 15 residues. Germline CDR1 reads SGDLS; CDR2 reads YYNGEE. V shed 0 bases and J 2 bases; nucleotides not matched to a gene: 5.

This clone was seen only once. This sequence joins TRBV3-1 (or the pseudogene TRBV3-2) and TRBJ2-1; D might be TRBD1 (6 bases). This CDR3 comprises 12 residues. Germline V gives CDR1 LGHDT, CDR2 YNNKEL (reference sequence). The ends were cut back, 4 bases at V and 9 bases at J, with 10 bases in the middle. The CDR3 nucleotides read TGTGCCAGCAGCCCCCAAGGGGGTGAGCAGTTCTTC. Translated, it gives CASSPQGGEQFF.

The rearrangement uses TRBV5-6 and TRBJ2-1; TRBD1 is a possible D gene (5 bases). Trimming cost V 2 bases and J 9 bases, with 9 bases left between them. The germline gives CDR1 SGHDT, CDR2 YYEEEE. CDR3 size: 12 residues. The DNA of the CDR3 is TGTGCCAGCAGCTTAAGGGGCGGTGAGCAGTTCTTC. Translation gives CASSLRGGEQFF.

This chain connects TRBV6-1 to TRBJ1-1; D is unresolved. This CDR3 region has 14 residues. V lost 1 base, J lost 11 bases, and 17 bases lay in between. CDR1 and CDR2 (germline): MNHNS, SASEGT. Here the CDR3 reads CASSEVGLRDKAFF. The CDR3 DNA reads TGTGCCAGCAGTGAAGTCGGTCTGAGGGATAAGGCTTTCTTT.

This clone was detected a few times. This chain joins TRBV5-4 and TRBJ1-1, with TRBD1 matching over 9 bases. CDR3 size: 13 residues. Germline assignment: CDR1 SGHNT and CDR2 YYREEE (reference sequence). V shed 3 bases and J 7 bases; nucleotides not matched to a gene: 4. In DNA form, the CDR3 reads TGTGCCAGCAGCTGGGACAGGGAGGGTGAAGCTTTCTTT. Amino acids: CASSWDREGEAFF.

The chain recombines TRBV5-1 with TRBJ2-1; possible D gene TRBD2, 5 bases. The CDR3 has 15 residues. V lost 5 bases to trimming and J lost 8 bases, with 20 bases between them. The germline V gene has CDR1 SGHRS and CDR2 YFSETQ. CDR3 in amino acids: CASSFSYRGPDEQFF. CDR3 bases: TGCGCCAGCAGTTTTTCGTATCGGGGTCCCGATGAGCAGTTCTTC. Full variable domain (outside the CDR3, taken from reference TRBV5-1 and TRBJ2-1): KAGVTQTPRYLIKTRGQQVTLSCSPISGHRSVSWYQQTPGQGLQFLFEYFSETQRNKGNFPGRFSGRQFSNSRSEMNVSTLELGDSALYLCASSFSYRGPDEQFFGPGTRLTVL.

This rearrangement joins TRBV10-3 to TRBJ2-1, with 7 bases lining up with TRBD1. The CDR3 consists of 14 residues. Germline loops: CDR1 ENHRY, CDR2 SYGVKD. J gave up 7 bases and V 6 bases, and 9 bases lay outside the gene matches. CDR3: CAISELQGRNEQFF. In DNA form, the CDR3 reads TGTGCCATCAGCGAGCTACAGGGGCGTAATGAGCAGTTCTTC.

The CDR3 spells CASREASGFYEQYF. DNA for the CDR3: TGTGCCAGCAGGGAAGCTAGCGGATTCTACGAGCAGTACTTC. The rearrangement uses TRBV28 and TRBJ2-7; 7 bases map to TRBD2. Germline V gene sequence: CDR1 MDHEN, CDR2 SYDVKM. J gave up 3 bases and V 6 bases, and 8 bases lay outside the gene matches. CDR3 size: 14 residues.

The rearrangement joins TRBV19 to TRBJ2-2; 8 bases fit TRBD1. The CDR3 loop spans 17 amino acids. J gave up 4 bases and V 7 bases, and 14 bases lay outside the gene matches. Per germline, CDR1 LNHDA and CDR2 SQIVND (reference sequence). CDR3 bases: TGTGCCAGTATTTATTTTGCGGACAGGGTGGCCACCGGGGAGCTGTTTTTT. Encoded protein: CASIYFADRVATGELFF.

The chain is built from TRBV5-1 and TRBJ1-2; unclear D gene. Germline CDR1 and CDR2: SGHRS and YFSETQ. CDR3 length: 14 residues. V was pared by 7 bases and J by 1 base, with 14 bases between. The CDR3, as DNA: TGCGCCAGCCCCCCGCCTCTACTTAACTATGGCTACACCTTC. Its protein product is CASPPPLLNYGYTF.

The J gene is TRBJ2-3, the V gene TRBV5-1, with D uncertain. The V gene lost 7 bases and the J gene lost 1 base, with 10 bases spanning the gap. Germline V lookup: CDR1 SGHRS, CDR2 YFSETQ. The CDR3 totals 13 residues. CDR3 DNA: TGCGCCAGCGCGACTCGGGGCACAGATACGCAGTATTTT. The encoded protein is CASATRGTDTQYF.

This chain uses TRBV12-3 or TRBV12-4 with TRBJ1-2; D ambiguous. V lost 6 bases and J lost 0, with 8 bases in between. CDR3 length: 13 amino acids. CDR3 residues: CASRSDSNYGYTF. In nucleotides, the CDR3 is TGTGCCAGCAGGAGTGATTCTAACTATGGCTACACCTTC.

The chain carries TRBV25-1 and TRBJ1-6; D is unresolved. The V end lost 4 bases, the J end lost 10 bases, and 11 bases lay between the germline ends. The V gene's germline CDR1 is MGHDK and CDR2 SYGVNS. The CDR3 has 13 amino acids. This chain's CDR3 is CASSAGNASPLHF. Here the CDR3 DNA reads TGTGCCAGCAGTGCGGGTAACGCATCACCCCTCCACTTT.

V and J are TRBV11-2 and TRBJ2-7; the match to TRBD2 covers 8 bases. The CDR3 loop spans 16 amino acids. The V gene end was trimmed by 7 bases and the J gene end by 4 bases; junction bases not matched to a gene: 15. The germline V gene has CDR1 SGHAT and CDR2 FQNNGV. The CDR3 nucleotides are TGTGCCAGCACCCATCCGGGGGGGCCCGTCCCATACGAGCAGTACTTC. Amino acid sequence: CASTHPGGPVPYEQYF.

The table lists this clone with a few counts. J is TRBJ2-7 and V is TRBV19; 10 nucleotides match TRBD1. CDR3 length: 16 amino acids. From germline, CDR1 is LNHDA and CDR2 SQIVND (reference sequence). The junction had 11 bases not matched to a gene; V was cut back by 4 bases and J by 5 bases. CDR3 coding DNA: TGTGCCAGTAGTACCTTCCGGGACAGGGGTTCCCACGAGCAGTACTTC. Amino acid sequence: CASSTFRDRGSHEQYF.

The chain has TRBV2 and TRBJ2-1, with TRBD2 matching over 11 bases. V lost 6 bases, J lost 7 bases, and 5 bases stayed unmatched. The CDR3 is made up of 14 amino acids. The germline V gene encodes CDR1 SNHLY and CDR2 FYNNEI. CDR3 loop: CASSLTSGVNEQFF. DNA of the CDR3: TGTGCCAGCAGCTTGACTAGCGGGGTGAATGAGCAGTTCTTC.

This clone was picked up a small number of times. The chain is built from TRBV7-8 and TRBJ1-2; maybe TRBD1 (5 bases). The CDR3 length is 15 residues. Trimming cost V 5 bases and J 1 base, with 14 bases left between them. Per germline, CDR1 SGHVS and CDR2 FQNEAQ. CDR3 in amino acids: CASSRRVPGNYGYTF. In DNA, the CDR3 is TGTGCCAGCAGCCGCAGGGTTCCGGGTAACTATGGCTACACCTTC.